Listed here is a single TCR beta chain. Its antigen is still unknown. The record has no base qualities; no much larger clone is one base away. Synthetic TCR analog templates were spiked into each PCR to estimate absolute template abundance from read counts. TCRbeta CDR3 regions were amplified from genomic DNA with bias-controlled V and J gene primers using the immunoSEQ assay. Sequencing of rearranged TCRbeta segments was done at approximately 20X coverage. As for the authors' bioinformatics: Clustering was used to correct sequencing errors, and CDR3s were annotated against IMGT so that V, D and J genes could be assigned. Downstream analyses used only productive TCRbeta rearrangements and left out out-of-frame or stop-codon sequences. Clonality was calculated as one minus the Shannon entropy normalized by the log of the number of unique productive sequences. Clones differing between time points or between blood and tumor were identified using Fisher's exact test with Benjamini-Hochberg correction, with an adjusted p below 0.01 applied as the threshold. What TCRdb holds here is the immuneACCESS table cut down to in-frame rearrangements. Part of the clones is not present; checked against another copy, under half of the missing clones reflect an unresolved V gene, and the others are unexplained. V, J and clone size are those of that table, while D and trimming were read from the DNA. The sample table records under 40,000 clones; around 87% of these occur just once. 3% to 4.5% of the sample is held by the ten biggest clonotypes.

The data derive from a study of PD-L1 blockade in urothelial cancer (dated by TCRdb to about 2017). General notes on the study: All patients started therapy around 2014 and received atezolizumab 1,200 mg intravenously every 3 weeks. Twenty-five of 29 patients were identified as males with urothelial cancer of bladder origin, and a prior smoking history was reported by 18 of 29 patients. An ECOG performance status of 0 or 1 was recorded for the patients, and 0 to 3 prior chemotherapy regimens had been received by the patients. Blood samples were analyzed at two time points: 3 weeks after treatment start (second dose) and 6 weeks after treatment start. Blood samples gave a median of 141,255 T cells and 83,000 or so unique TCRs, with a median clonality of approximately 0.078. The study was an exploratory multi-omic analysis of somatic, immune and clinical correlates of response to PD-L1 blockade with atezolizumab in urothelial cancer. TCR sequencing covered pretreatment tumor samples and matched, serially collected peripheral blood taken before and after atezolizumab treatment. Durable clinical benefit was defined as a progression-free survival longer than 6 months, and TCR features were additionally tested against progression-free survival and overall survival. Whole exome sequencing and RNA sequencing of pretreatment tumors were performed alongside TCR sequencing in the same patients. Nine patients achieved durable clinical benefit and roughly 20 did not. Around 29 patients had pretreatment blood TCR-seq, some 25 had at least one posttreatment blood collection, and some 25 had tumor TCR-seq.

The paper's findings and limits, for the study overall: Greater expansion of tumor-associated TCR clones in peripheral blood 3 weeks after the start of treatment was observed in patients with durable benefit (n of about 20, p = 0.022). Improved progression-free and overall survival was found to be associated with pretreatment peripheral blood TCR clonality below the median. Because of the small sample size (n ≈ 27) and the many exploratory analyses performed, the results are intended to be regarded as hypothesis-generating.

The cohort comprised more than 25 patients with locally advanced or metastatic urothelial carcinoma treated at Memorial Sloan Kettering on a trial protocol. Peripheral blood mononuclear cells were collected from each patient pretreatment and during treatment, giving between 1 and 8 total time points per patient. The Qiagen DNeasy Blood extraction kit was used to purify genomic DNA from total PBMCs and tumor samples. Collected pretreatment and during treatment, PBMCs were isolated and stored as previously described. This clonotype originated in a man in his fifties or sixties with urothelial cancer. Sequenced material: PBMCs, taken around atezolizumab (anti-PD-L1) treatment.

CDR3 region: CASSQEAEVSYNEQFF. The DNA is as follows: TGCGCCAGCAGCCAAGAGGCAGAGGTCTCCTACAATGAGCAGTTCTTC. The sequence links TRBV4-1 to TRBJ2-1; the D gene identity is not certain. Cut back by 0 bases and 0 bases, the V and J ends lie 9 bases apart. The germline V gene encodes CDR1 MGHRA and CDR2 YSYEKL. Including the terminal cysteine and phenylalanine, the CDR3 comprises 16 residues. Of the read, only the CDR3 DNA is kept; its 48 bases are in frame from base 1.